The rows below give T cell receptor beta chains drawn from one sample of a study of OX40 agonist ivuxolimab in advanced cancers. Profiled with immunoSEQ multiplex PCR; TCRdb holds only in-frame clones, not every one. Here the sample spans 55,000 to 70,000 clones, about four fifths being singletons. The specimen comprised CD4+ or CD8+ T cells sorted from blood, sampled in a trial of the OX40 agonist ivuxolimab. The receptors originated from an adult with an advanced solid tumor such as melanoma, head and neck, liver or kidney cancer. The CDR3 runs from the conserved cysteine through the conserved F or W. Fields, in order: J gene, V gene, CDR3 protein.

j_call: TRBJ2-7
v_call: TRBV19
cdr3_aa: CASSLEGQGYEQYF

j_call: TRBJ2-7
v_call: TRBV18
cdr3_aa: CASSLEQYEQYF

j_call: TRBJ2-2
v_call: TRBV27
cdr3_aa: CASRGESYTGELFF

j_call: TRBJ2-1
v_call: TRBV10-3
cdr3_aa: CAISESERGGSYNEQFF

j_call: TRBJ2-5
v_call: TRBV30
cdr3_aa: CAWRHGTVKYF

j_call: TRBJ1-1
v_call: TRBV30
cdr3_aa: CAWKGQGRSEAFF

j_call: TRBJ2-1
v_call: TRBV30
cdr3_aa: CAWSAGQSYNEQFF

j_call: TRBJ2-3
v_call: TRBV10-1
cdr3_aa: CASSRSYTDTQYF

j_call: TRBJ2-3
v_call: TRBV19
cdr3_aa: CASSIRGPSTSTDTQYF

j_call: TRBJ2-3
v_call: TRBV4-2
cdr3_aa: CASSLRGLSSWDTDTQYF

j_call: TRBJ1-5
v_call: TRBV19
cdr3_aa: CASISGAYSNQPQHF

j_call: TRBJ2-4
v_call: TRBV19
cdr3_aa: CASSPGLGLAKNIQYF

j_call: TRBJ2-1
v_call: TRBV5-4
cdr3_aa: CASSKDRGEYNEQFF

j_call: TRBJ2-7
v_call: TRBV5-1
cdr3_aa: CASSKDQGTTYEQYF

j_call: TRBJ1-2
v_call: TRBV30
cdr3_aa: CAWSPDRASGYTF

j_call: TRBJ1-2
v_call: TRBV5-4
cdr3_aa: CASRPTHRYHYGYTF

j_call: TRBJ2-2
v_call: TRBV11-2
cdr3_aa: CASSPRAGGPTGELFF

j_call: TRBJ2-3
v_call: TRBV7-6
cdr3_aa: CASSPSSGGGTDTQYF

j_call: TRBJ2-2
v_call: TRBV5-1
cdr3_aa: CASSLDYRGGRTGELFF

j_call: TRBJ2-3
v_call: TRBV10-1
cdr3_aa: CASKPSGGRVDTQYF

j_call: TRBJ1-4
v_call: TRBV21-1
cdr3_aa: CASSNRGDSGDREKLFF

j_call: TRBJ2-5
v_call: TRBV7-2
cdr3_aa: CASSGRDEEETQYF

j_call: TRBJ2-5
v_call: TRBV5-5
cdr3_aa: CASSFRTGGFGETQYF

j_call: TRBJ2-3
v_call: TRBV20-1
cdr3_aa: CSAVSSDTQYF

j_call: TRBJ2-6
v_call: TRBV30
cdr3_aa: CAYRTGGSSGANVLTF

j_call: TRBJ2-4
v_call: TRBV2
cdr3_aa: CASSLDSGGLKNIQYF

j_call: TRBJ1-5
v_call: TRBV7-9
cdr3_aa: CASGNVGPQHF

j_call: TRBJ1-2
v_call: TRBV5-6
cdr3_aa: CASSLAAGKEGYTF

j_call: TRBJ1-5
v_call: TRBV5-8
cdr3_aa: CASSLQGAGQPQHF

j_call: TRBJ1-5
v_call: TRBV6-5
cdr3_aa: CASSYAGNNQPQHF

j_call: TRBJ1-1
v_call: TRBV5-1
cdr3_aa: CASSLTGTGNTEAFF

j_call: TRBJ1-6
v_call: TRBV13
cdr3_aa: CASRRGRLIPTSNNSPLHF

j_call: TRBJ2-5
v_call: TRBV4-3
cdr3_aa: CASSQGFGGAPVETQYF

j_call: TRBJ1-3
v_call: TRBV27
cdr3_aa: CASSLAPGGSGNTIYF

j_call: TRBJ2-7
v_call: TRBV6-1
cdr3_aa: CATSGGAYEQYF

j_call: TRBJ2-3
v_call: TRBV2
cdr3_aa: CASSPRLRGDYTDTQYF

j_call: TRBJ2-5
v_call: TRBV4-2
cdr3_aa: CASSQEVLVKETQYF

j_call: TRBJ2-7
v_call: TRBV7-9
cdr3_aa: CASSPRDSRHYEQYF

j_call: TRBJ2-3
v_call: TRBV18
cdr3_aa: CASSPGTKFHTQYF

j_call: TRBJ1-2
v_call: TRBV19
cdr3_aa: CASSKGGANYGYTF

j_call: TRBJ1-4
v_call: TRBV30
cdr3_aa: CAWSSGASEKLFF

j_call: TRBJ2-7
v_call: TRBV4-3
cdr3_aa: CASSQGDRGSYEQYF

j_call: TRBJ1-2
v_call: TRBV4-1
cdr3_aa: CASSQDRTGWNYGYTF

j_call: TRBJ1-2
v_call: TRBV4-1
cdr3_aa: CASSLTNRGRGDGYTF

j_call: TRBJ2-3
v_call: TRBV6-1
cdr3_aa: CASSDLWGGLGYTDTQYF

j_call: TRBJ1-2
v_call: TRBV7-2
cdr3_aa: CASSSGQTYGYTF

j_call: TRBJ1-1
v_call: TRBV30
cdr3_aa: CAWMDRDNEAFF

j_call: TRBJ2-5
v_call: TRBV4-1
cdr3_aa: CASSQPREETQYF

j_call: TRBJ2-1
v_call: TRBV10-3
cdr3_aa: CATRERRTIYNEQFF

j_call: TRBJ2-2
v_call: TRBV30
cdr3_aa: CAWRAGPNTGELFF

j_call: TRBJ1-1
v_call: TRBV5-1
cdr3_aa: CASSLGSTGGFEAFF

j_call: TRBJ2-1
v_call: TRBV5-5
cdr3_aa: CASSATSGPYNEQFF

j_call: TRBJ2-2
v_call: TRBV11-2
cdr3_aa: CASTNPGGKRELFF